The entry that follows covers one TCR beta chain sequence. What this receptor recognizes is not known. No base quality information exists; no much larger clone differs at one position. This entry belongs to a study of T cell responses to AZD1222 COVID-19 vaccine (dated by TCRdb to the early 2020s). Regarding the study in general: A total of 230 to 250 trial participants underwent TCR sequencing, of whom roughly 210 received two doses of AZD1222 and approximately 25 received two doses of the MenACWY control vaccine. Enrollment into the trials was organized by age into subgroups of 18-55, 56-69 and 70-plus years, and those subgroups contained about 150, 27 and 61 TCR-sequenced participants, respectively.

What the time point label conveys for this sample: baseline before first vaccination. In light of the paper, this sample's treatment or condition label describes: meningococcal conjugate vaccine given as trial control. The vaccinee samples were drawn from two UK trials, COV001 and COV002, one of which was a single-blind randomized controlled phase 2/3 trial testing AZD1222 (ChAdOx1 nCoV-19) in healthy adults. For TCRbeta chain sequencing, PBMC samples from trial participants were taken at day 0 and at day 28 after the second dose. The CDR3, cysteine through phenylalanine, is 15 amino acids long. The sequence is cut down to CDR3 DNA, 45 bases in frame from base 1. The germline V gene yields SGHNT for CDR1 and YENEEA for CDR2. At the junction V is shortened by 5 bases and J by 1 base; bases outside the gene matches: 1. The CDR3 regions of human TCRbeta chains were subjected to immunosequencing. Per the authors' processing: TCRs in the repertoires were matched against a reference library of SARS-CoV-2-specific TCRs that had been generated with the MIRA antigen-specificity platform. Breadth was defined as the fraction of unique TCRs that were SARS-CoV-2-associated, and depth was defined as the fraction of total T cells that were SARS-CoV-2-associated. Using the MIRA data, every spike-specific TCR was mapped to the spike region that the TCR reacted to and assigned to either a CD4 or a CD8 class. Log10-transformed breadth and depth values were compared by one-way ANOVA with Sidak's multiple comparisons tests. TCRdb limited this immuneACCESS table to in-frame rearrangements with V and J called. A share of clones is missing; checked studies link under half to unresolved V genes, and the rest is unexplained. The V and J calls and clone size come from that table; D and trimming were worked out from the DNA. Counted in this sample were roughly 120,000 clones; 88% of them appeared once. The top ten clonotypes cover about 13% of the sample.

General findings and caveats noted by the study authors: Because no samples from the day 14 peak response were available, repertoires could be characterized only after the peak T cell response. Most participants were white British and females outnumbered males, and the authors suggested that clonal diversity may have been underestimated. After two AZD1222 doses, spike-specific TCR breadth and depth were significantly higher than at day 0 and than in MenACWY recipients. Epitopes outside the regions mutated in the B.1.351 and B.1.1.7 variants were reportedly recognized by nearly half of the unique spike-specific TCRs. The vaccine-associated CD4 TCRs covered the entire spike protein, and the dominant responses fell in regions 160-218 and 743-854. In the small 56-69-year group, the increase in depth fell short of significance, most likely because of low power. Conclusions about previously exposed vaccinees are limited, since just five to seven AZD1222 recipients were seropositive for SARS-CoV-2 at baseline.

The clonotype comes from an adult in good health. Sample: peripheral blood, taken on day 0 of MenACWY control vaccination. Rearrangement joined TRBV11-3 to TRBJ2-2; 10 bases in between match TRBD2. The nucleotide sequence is TGTGCCAGCAGCCGGACTAGCGGGAACACCGGGGAGCTGTTTTTT. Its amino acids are CASSRTSGNTGELFF.